A selection of T cell receptor beta chains follows, all from one sample in a study of OX40 agonist ivuxolimab in advanced cancers. Produced via immunoSEQ multiplex PCR; TCRdb's table is partial and in-frame only. This table has tens of thousands of clones, 80% to 95% appearing once. Sequencing used CD4+ or CD8+ T cells sorted from blood, obtained in a trial of the OX40 agonist ivuxolimab. The source is an adult with an advanced solid tumor such as melanoma, head and neck, liver or kidney cancer. Each CDR3 is given with its conserved first and last residue.

v_call,cdr3_aa
TRBV9,CASSVRQDGEQFF
TRBV6-6,CASGTGLYEQYF
TRBV7-9,CASSLAGMNTEAFF
TRBV7-6,CASAWGGTGVREQYF
TRBV9,CASSAPAGGGTDTQYF
TRBV4-1,CASSFGRTGNTIYF
TRBV5-1,CASAPPTHQETQYF
TRBV7-3,CASQRERGLTQYF
TRBV28,CASSSGWATDEQYF
TRBV6-6,CASSYSGHGNTIYF
TRBV7-9,CASSPAGENYGYTF
TRBV15,CAGAQGTNEKLFF
TRBV29-1,CSVSGLAGTQYF
TRBV2,CASSEQGVHSNQPQHF
TRBV5-4,CASNPPDRVNEQFF
TRBV10-1,CASSPRGDEQYF
TRBV15,CATSRRDSSGNTIYF
TRBV11-2,CASSLQTGGGEQYF
TRBV5-4,CASSQGLAETSEQFF
TRBV7-9,CASTAGGYGYTF
TRBV19,CASSSKTGGYNQPQHF
TRBV7-3,CASSFTGHPQETQYF
TRBV13,CASSLEGRARGTGELFF
TRBV7-2,CASSLVGLGQPQHF